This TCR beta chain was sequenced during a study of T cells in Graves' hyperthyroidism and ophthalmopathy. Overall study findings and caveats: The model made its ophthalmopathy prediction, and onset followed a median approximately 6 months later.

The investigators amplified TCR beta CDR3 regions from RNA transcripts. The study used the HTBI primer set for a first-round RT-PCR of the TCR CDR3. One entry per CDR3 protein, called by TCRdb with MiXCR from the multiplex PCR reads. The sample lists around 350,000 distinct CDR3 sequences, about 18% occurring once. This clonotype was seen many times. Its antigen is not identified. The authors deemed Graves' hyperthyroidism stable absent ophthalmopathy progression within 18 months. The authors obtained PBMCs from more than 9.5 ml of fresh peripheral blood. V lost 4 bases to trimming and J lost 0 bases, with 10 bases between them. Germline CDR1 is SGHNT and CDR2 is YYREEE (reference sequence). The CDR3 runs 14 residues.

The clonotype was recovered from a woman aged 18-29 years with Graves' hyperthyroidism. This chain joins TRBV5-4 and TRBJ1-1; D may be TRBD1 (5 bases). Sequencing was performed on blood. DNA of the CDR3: TGTGCCAGCAGCGGGGGGAGGTTGAACACTGAAGCTTTCTTT. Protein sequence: CASSGGRLNTEAFF.